This TCR beta chain emerged from a study of cytomegalovirus exposure and HLA in healthy donors listed by TCRdb under 2017. Regarding the complete study: An earlier analysis of 587 of the donors reported under 300 Gb of sequence data and 117 million unique TCR beta sequences obtained from approximately 180 million T cells. About 280 gigabases of sequencing data and around 90 million unique TCR sequences made up an early release that covered approximately 700 HLA-typed donors. The genetic ancestry cluster associated with self-reported Caucasian donors included roughly 84% of the 300 to 450 genotyped donors. The study aimed to test whether cataloging public T cell receptors could reveal signatures of past pathogen exposure. The study used immunosequencing to profile the T cell repertoires of about 670 subjects and linked those repertoires to cytomegalovirus serostatus. Along with the roughly 670-subject first cohort, a separate validation cohort of over a hundred different subjects was used. To predict cytomegalovirus infection status, the study brought together high-throughput TCR immunosequencing, statistical association of individual TCRs with disease status, and machine learning. In a later analysis, previously published TCR beta repertoires from 600 to 850 donors were re-analyzed and high-resolution HLA genotyping was added so that TCR occurrence patterns could be studied. Rather than drawing on any new phenotypic data, the later analysis identified candidate immune exposures from TCR beta sequences and the way those sequences occurred across donors. In an earlier analysis of about 590 of the donors, high-throughput TCR beta sequencing was used to judge whether each TCR beta V gene segment behaved as functional or pseudogenic. Donor age, sex, ethnicity and CMV serostatus were compiled alongside the repertoire data. A later genetic analysis took genome-wide SNP genotypes for about 65% of the 666 donors and used that subset as a discovery cohort. All discovery cohort repertoires had been generated using a single sequencing platform. Both class I and class II loci were covered by HLA typing, at four-digit resolution. The number of donors typed differed by locus, with roughly 620-630 for A, B, C, DRB1 and DQB1, 522 for DQA1, 600 to 610 for DPA1, and around 460 for DPB1. Four or five DR-DQ haplotypes were handled as single units for association and clustering because linkage in the cohort was strong. Across around 400 genotyped donors of the cohort, an average of approximately 240,000 unique TCR beta nucleotide sequences per donor were sequenced, and roughly 20% of those sequences were non-productive. Points the paper makes about the study in general: Compared with the 666-donor mean, donors in an Asian-associated ancestry cluster had fewer N-insertions in productive TCRs, according to a later genetic analysis. According to the authors, the approach could potentially be generalized to other disease states and immunological phenotypes. Cytomegalovirus status was reported to be diagnosed by the classifier with high specificity and sensitivity in both the original and validation cohorts. At a false discovery rate of 0.05, a later analysis linked 16,000 or so TCR beta sequences to specific HLA alleles. A later genetic analysis associated a missense DCLRE1C variant with V-gene and J-gene trimming of TCR beta chains, and an independent cohort replicated the association. Presence/absence analyses assumed roughly uniform sequencing depth across donors, an assumption that may not hold. Correlated functional status among segregating V segments might be attributable to linkage disequilibrium, but an unknown experimental factor could not be ruled out. Broadly in line with IMGT annotations, most TCR beta V segments showed up in productive rearrangements about 87% or about 30% of the time in an earlier analysis of around 600 of the donors. Several of the top co-occurrence clusters appeared to be linked to parvovirus B19, influenza, CMV and Epstein-Barr virus, according to a later analysis. A group of highly shared sequence variants was considered likely to be a technical artifact of the sequencing pipeline. This cohort had only TCR beta chains sequenced, and the lack of alpha or paired-chain data limited which features could be detected. The 87-base-pair reads could not distinguish some IMGT-functional V segments, including TRBV6-2 and TRBV6-3, so those segments were excluded. Because some donors lacked HLA typing at each locus, the association tests relied only on the typed subset. Most TCR sequences were observed very rarely across donors, whereas some public TCRs were present in many individuals. A further reported finding was that TCR beta sequences accurately predicted the HLA-A and HLA-B alleles for most subjects in the first cohort. A later analysis found that TCR association rates varied across HLA loci, with DRB1 alleles showing the most associated TCRs and HLA-C alleles the fewest. Three of the identified cytomegalovirus-associated TCR beta chains were confirmed in vitro to be specific for cytomegalovirus antigens. About 17 rarely observed V segments, including chromosome 9 orphons, were excluded from the earlier analysis of some 590 of the donors because counts were too low. In a later analysis, HLA-associated TCR beta chains were found to be more clonally expanded and to have lower generation probabilities than equally common non-associated chains. The study listed 164 TCR beta chains as associated with cytomegalovirus. In a later analysis, most CMV-associated TCR beta chains were found to appear HLA-restricted, with HLA associations seemingly driven largely by CMV exposure. When HLA alleles, especially DR and DQ, strongly co-occurred, attributing TCR associations to individual alleles was difficult. For the cohort, immune exposure information was limited to CMV serostatus.

Library preparation used the immunoSEQ multiplex PCR assay. The multiplex PCR relied on a mix of 60 forward primers for TCR Vbeta segments and 13 reverse primers for TCR Jbeta segments. A multiplex PCR assay on genomic DNA amplified the CDR3 region of rearranged TCR beta genes. The Illumina HiSeq System was used to sequence the amplified TCR beta libraries as 87-base-pair reads. Processing in the source paper ran as follows. A later analysis tallied around 87 million unique TCR beta chains across the 550 to 850 repertoires, and about 12 million of those chains were shared by two or more donors. Raw reads were error-corrected and collapsed into unique sequences with a nearest-neighbor algorithm that merged closely related sequences to remove PCR and sequencing errors. To assign V, D and J gene segments, CDR3 sequences were aligned to IMGT reference sequences. For a sequence to be retained, a match of at least six nucleotides was required to both a V gene segment and a J gene segment. A rearrangement was called productive if the CDR3 had no stop codons and remained in frame with V and J, and every other rearrangement was called non-productive. Following IMGT convention, CDR3 was defined as the stretch from the second conserved V-encoded cysteine to the conserved J-encoded phenylalanine. The earlier analysis of 450 to 750 of the donors excluded any sequence lacking an unambiguous match to a single V gene segment. In an earlier analysis of some 590 of the donors, a V segment was called functional when productive rearrangements were above 56.7%, and segregating when the standard deviation between donors exceeded 5%. A statistical classification framework was built to diagnose cytomegalovirus status from the catalog of TCR beta chain sequences. In a later analysis, V and J genes were assigned by comparing TCR nucleotide sequences against IMGT/GENE-DB human TR gene sequences. A later analysis assigned CDR3 sequences and most-parsimonious VDJ recombination scenarios with the TCRdist pipeline. A later analysis defined each TCR beta chain by its CDR3 amino acid sequence plus V-gene family, and excluded reads lacking a unique V-gene family. To address suspected cross-contamination and a sequencing artifact, a later analysis removed roughly 640 highly shared, low-generation-probability nucleotide sequences. In a later analysis, a clonal expansion index for each public chain was calculated from normalized within-repertoire ranks of inferred template counts. In a later analysis, generation probabilities were computed using a VDJ recombination model fitted to out-of-frame rearrangements, and the results were checked against IGoR. A later analysis scored TCR-TCR, TCR-HLA and TCR-CMV co-occurrence with hypergeometric tests, applying a repertoire-size bias correction to TCR pairs. False discovery rates were estimated in a later analysis by permuting HLA or CMV assignments 20 times. A later analysis grouped co-occurring TCRs with DBSCAN, adding TCRdist sequence similarity when clustering within HLA-allele-positive subsets. Repertoires with fewer than 30,000 or more than 120,000 public chains, plus five repertoires with anomalous nucleotide sharing, were excluded from co-occurrence clustering. TCRdb's version of the immuneACCESS table is confined to in-frame rearrangements and falls short of the full clone set. An unresolved V gene accounts for under half of the shortfall where checked; the remainder is of unknown origin. The DNA was the basis for D and trimming; V, J and clone size are from that table. The sample profile shows about 280,000 clones; 70% to 90% of them were found once. The ten biggest clones cover more than 2% of the sample.

In total, roughly 670 healthy bone marrow donors made up the cohort. Cohort members were all nominally healthy when sampled, although unrecorded immune exposures were likely present. The donor was CMV seronegative and belonged to the group of more than 300 seronegative cohort members. A peripheral blood sample was collected from each donor, and TCR beta sequencing was performed on peripheral blood mononuclear cells. Genomic DNA was extracted from the blood cell samples with the Qiagen DNeasy Blood Extraction Kit. About this clone: Its antigen specificity is not known. No base quality information exists; no much larger clone differs at one position.

The junction shows trimming of 1 base on V and 7 bases on J, and the gene matches do not reach 3 bases of it. Including the terminal cysteine and phenylalanine, the CDR3 comprises 15 residues. Kept here is only the CDR3 DNA, which spans 45 bases and is read in frame from base 1. The germline V gene supplies CDR1 MNHEY and CDR2 SVGAGI. Sequenced: PBMCs. This clonotype originated in a woman aged 18-30 years in good health and CMV-seronegative. The V gene is TRBV6-5 and the J gene is TRBJ2-1; 11 bases in between match TRBD1. The bases read TGTGCCAGCAGTTACTACGGACAGGGGGCGAATGAGCAGTTCTTC. Its translation is CASSYYGQGANEQFF.